This T cell receptor (beta chain) was obtained from a study of OX40 agonist ivuxolimab in advanced cancers. Sequencing was performed with immunoSEQ multiplex PCR; in TCRdb, only in-frame clones are kept and a portion is missing. This sample carries approximately 11,000 clones, approximately 62% of them seen once, and the ten largest clones take about an eighth. Trimming cost V 6 bases and J 8 bases; bases outside gene matches: 11. The germline CDR1 and CDR2 sequences are MNHNY and SVGAGI (reference sequence). The CDR3 loop spans 15 amino acids. The sequence was obtained from an adult with an advanced solid tumor such as melanoma, head and neck, liver or kidney cancer. The sequenced sample was CD4+ or CD8+ T cells sorted from blood, obtained in a trial of the OX40 agonist ivuxolimab. The chain employs TRBV6-6 and TRBJ1-4, with 8 bases lining up with TRBD1. The CDR3 is CASSSDREGEEKLFF. In DNA form, the CDR3 reads TGTGCCAGCAGCTCGGACAGGGAGGGAGAAGAAAAACTGTTTTTT.